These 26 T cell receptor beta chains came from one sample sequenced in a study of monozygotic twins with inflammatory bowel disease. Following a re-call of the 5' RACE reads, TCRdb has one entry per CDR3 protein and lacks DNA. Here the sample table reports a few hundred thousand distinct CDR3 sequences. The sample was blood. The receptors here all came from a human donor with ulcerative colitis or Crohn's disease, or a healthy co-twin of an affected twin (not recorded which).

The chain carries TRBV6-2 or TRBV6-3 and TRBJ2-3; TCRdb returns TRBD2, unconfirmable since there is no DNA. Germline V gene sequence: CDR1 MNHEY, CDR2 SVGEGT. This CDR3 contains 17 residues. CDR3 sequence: CASSFVRTSGDTDTQYF.

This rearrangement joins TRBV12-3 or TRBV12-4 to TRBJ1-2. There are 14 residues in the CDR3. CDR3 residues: CASIQQEGNYGYTF.

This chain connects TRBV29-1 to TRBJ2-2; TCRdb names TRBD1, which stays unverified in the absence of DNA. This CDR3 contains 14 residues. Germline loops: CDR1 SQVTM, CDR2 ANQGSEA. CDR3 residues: CSVRTGKGGGELFF.

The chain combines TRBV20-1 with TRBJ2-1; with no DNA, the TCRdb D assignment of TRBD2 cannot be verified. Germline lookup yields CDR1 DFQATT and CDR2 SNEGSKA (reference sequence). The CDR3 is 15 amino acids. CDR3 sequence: CSAPPSERGGNEQFF.

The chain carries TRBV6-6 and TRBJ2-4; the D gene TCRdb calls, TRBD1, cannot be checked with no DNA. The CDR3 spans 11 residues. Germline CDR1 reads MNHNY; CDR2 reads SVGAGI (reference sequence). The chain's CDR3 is CASKGENIQYF.

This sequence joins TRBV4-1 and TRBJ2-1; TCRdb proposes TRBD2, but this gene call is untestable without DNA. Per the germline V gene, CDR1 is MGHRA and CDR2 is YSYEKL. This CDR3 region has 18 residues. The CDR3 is CASSALFAGGPNMVEQFF.

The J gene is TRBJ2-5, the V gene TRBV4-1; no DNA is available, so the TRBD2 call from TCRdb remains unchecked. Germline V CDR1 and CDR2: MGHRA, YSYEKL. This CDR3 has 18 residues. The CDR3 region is CASSQDSLWEGVVETQYF.

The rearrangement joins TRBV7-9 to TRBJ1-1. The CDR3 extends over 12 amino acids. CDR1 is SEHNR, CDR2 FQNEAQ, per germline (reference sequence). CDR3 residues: CASSSLDTEAFF.

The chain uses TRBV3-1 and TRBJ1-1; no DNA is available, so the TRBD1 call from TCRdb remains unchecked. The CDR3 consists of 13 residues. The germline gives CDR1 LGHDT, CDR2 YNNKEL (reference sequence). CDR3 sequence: CASSGDRTGGAFF.

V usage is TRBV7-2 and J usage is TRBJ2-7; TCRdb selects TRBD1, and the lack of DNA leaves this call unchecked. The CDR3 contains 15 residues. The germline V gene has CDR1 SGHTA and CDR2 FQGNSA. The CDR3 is CASSLFEQAFYEQYF.

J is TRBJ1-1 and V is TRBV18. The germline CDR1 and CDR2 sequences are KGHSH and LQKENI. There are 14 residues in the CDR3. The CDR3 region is CASSPSDGYTEAFF.

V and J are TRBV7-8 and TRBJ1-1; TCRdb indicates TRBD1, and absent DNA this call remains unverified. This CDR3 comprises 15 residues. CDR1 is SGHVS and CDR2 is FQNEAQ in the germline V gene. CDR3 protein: CASSRGHGVNTEAFF.

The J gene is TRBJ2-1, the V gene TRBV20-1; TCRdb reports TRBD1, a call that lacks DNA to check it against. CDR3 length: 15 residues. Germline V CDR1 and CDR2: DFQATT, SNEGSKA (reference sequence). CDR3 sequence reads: CSAPPGTGAQDEQFF.

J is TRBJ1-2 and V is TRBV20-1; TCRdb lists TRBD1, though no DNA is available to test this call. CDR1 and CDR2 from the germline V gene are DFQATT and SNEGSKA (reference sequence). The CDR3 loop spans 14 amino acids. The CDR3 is CSASRTGGSHGYTF.

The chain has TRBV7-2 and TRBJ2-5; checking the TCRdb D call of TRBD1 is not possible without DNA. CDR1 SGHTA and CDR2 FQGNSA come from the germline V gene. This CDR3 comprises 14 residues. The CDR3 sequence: CASSSRAGRETQYF.

The CDR3 protein is CASSPDSFSPLHF. The genes are TRBV7-9 and TRBJ1-6; absent DNA, TCRdb's TRBD1 call cannot be checked. This CDR3 is built from 13 residues. Germline V lookup: CDR1 SEHNR, CDR2 FQNEAQ (reference sequence).

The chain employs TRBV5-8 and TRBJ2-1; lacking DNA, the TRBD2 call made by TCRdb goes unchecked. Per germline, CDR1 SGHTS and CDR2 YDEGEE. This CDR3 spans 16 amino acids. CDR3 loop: CASSLGTVHSYNEQFF.

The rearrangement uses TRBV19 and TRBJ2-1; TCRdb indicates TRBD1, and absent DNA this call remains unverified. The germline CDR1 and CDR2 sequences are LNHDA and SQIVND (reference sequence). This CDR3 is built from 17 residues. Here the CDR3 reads CASSPVGRGTPYNEQFF.

CDR3 sequence: CAIRDDRGGSGNTIYF. The rearrangement joins TRBV10-3 to TRBJ1-3; without DNA, the TCRdb call of TRBD1 cannot be checked. The CDR3 totals 16 residues. Germline values: CDR1 ENHRY, CDR2 SYGVKD.

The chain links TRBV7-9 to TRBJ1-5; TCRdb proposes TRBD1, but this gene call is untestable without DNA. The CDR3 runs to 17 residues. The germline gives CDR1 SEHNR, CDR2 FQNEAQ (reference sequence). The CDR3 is CASSLGSGTGGEKPQHF.

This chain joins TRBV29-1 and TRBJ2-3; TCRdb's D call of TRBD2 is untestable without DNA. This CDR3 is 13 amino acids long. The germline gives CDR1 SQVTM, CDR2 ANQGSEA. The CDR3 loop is CSVPASGGDTQYF.

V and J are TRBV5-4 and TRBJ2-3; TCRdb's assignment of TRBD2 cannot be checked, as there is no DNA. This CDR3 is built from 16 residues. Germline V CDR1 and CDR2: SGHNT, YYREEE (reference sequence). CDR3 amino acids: CASSFSRGGAADTQYF.

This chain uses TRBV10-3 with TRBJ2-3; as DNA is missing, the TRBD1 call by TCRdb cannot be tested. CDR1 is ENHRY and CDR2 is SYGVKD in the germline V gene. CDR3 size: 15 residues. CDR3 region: CAISERDRASDTQYF.

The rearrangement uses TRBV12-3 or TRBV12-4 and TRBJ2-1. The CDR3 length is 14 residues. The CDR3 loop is CASSFLGPYNEQFF.

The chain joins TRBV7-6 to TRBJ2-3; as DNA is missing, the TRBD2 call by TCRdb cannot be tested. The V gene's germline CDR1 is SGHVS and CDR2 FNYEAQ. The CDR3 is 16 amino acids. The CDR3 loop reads CASSFLAGELVDTQYF.

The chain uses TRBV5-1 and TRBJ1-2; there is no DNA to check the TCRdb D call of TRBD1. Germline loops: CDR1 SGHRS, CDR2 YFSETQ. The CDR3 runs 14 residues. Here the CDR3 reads CASSPQGNNYGYTF.